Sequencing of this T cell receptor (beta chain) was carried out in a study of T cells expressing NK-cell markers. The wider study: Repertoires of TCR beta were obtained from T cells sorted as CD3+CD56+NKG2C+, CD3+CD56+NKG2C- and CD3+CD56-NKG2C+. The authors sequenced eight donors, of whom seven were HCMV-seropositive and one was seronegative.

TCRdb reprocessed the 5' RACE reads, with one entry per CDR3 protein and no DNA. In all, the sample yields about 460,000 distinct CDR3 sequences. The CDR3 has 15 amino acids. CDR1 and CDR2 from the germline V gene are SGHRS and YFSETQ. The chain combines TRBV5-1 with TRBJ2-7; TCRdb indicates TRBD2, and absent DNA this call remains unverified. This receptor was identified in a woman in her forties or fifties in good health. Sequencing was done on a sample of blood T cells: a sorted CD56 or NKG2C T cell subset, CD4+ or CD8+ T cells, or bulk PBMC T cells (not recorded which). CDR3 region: CASSIRTSGFYEQYF.